This record concerns one TCR beta chain sequence. Its target is unknown. TCRdb's table, derived via immunoSEQ multiplex PCR, lists solely in-frame clones and lacks some. The sample has about 42,000 clones, 88% seen once. The sample comes from a study of T cell responses to AZD1222 COVID-19 vaccine. Study-level findings and limits: After two AZD1222 doses, spike-specific TCR breadth and depth rose versus day 0.

Sequencing used peripheral blood, obtained 28 days after the second AZD1222 dose. The receptor was isolated from an adult who received the AZD1222 COVID-19 vaccine.

In DNA form, the CDR3 reads TGTGCCAGCAGCCCTCAGACTAGCGGGGTTACAGATACGCAGTATTTT. Translated, it gives CASSPQTSGVTDTQYF. The chain couples TRBV11-2 to TRBJ2-3, with TRBD2 matching over 11 bases. Unmatched junction bases numbered 7, after V lost 5 bases and J lost 3 bases. CDR1 is SGHAT and CDR2 is FQNNGV in the germline V gene. The CDR3 extends over 16 amino acids. The complete variable domain, with remaining parts taken from reference TRBV11-2 and TRBJ2-3, reads EAGVAQSPRYKIIEKRQSVAFWCNPISGHATLYWYQQILGQGPKLLIQFQNNGVVDDSQLPKDRFSAERLKGVDSTLKIQPAKLEDSAVYLCASSPQTSGVTDTQYFGPGTRLTVL.